The source of this TCR beta chain is a study of T-cell reconstitution after alpha-beta-depleted transplantation in children. Notes on the study in general: Counts and diversity of T cells one year after transplant came mostly from newly produced T cells. The study reportedly traced alpha-beta T cells about two months after transplant to several hundred expanded graft clones. Certain patients had high TCRbeta diversity at day 60, and it came from recipient T cells and thymic progenitors that survived.

This clonotype showed up just a few times. Its target is unknown. CDR1 is LGHDT and CDR2 is YNNKEL in the germline V gene (reference sequence). The CDR3 is made up of 17 amino acids. V was shortened by 4 bases and J by 1 base, with 17 bases between the two germline ends. Preparing the TCRbeta library involved the use of unique molecular identifiers. Via MiXCR, TCRdb re-called the PCR reads, giving one row per CDR3 protein. This sample has 580,000 or so distinct CDR3 sequences; approximately 22% occur once, and the top ten carry around 14%. The sequence was obtained from a boy under two years old who had a stem cell transplant for acute myeloid leukemia, so the T cells may come from the graft donor. This chain connects TRBV3-1 to TRBJ2-4; D not resolved. The specimen comprised PBMCs, mostly from graft donor cells, sampled 360 days after TCRalphabeta/CD19-depleted stem cell transplant. CDR3 protein: CASSPRAGPWAKNIQYF. CDR3 DNA sequence: TGTGCCAGCAGCCCTAGGGCAGGTCCCTGGGCCAAAAACATTCAGTACTTC.